This TCR beta chain originates from a study of Tregs in tolerant kidney transplant recipients. About the study: Related graft donors supplied nonmyeloablative bone marrow transplants, and mixed chimerism was transient.

The CDR3 is 16 residues long. The V gene's germline CDR1 is SGHTA and CDR2 FQGNSA. The V and J ends lost 2 bases and 3 bases respectively, with 14 bases between them. Profiling relied on immunoSEQ multiplex PCR, and the TCRdb table lists in-frame clones only, not all of them. The sample shows about 100,000 clones, roughly 93% of them seen only once. Thawed PBMCs were FACS-sorted into unstimulated CD4+CD25+CD127- regulatory T cells, CD4+CD25- non-regulatory cells, CD4 and CD8 cells. The sample was CD4+ T cells from blood, taken before the transplant. This clonotype was sampled from a human donor who received a combined kidney and bone marrow transplant. The chain is built from TRBV7-2 and TRBJ1-5; D uncertain. Written as DNA, the CDR3 is TGTGCCAGCAGCTTAAATGCCCCGGGGAACAATCAGCCCCAGCATTTT. This encodes CASSLNAPGNNQPQHF.